This entry lists 27 T cell receptor beta chains sequenced from one sample in a study of blood T cells in healthy people across ages. A sample-barcoded 5' primer and a J-beta primer mix were used in a second PCR of about 7 to 12 cycles. Each CDR3 protein gets one entry after TCRdb re-called the 5' RACE reads with MiXCR. This table holds over 1,500,000 distinct CDR3 sequences, more than 35% found once. The specimen sequenced was blood. The receptors were sampled from a human donor in good health.

Only a few counts were recorded for this clonotype. The chain has TRBV4-2 and TRBJ2-7; D gene unclear. This CDR3 is 15 amino acids long. The V end was cut by 1 base, the J end by 3 bases, with 13 bases between. The germline V gene encodes CDR1 LGHNA and CDR2 YNFKEQ. CDR3 residues: CASSQGLDGFYEQYF. In DNA, the CDR3 is TGTGCCAGCAGCCAAGGTTTAGACGGCTTCTACGAGCAGTACTTC.

This clonotype has more than one count but fewer than ten. The chain carries TRBV4-1 and TRBJ1-5, with 8 bases fitting TRBD1. This CDR3 region has 18 residues. With V trimmed by 0 bases and J by 6 bases, 13 bases remained unmatched. Germline V gives CDR1 MGHRA, CDR2 YSYEKL. CDR3 in amino acids: CASSQDREGAGGSQPQHF. The CDR3, as DNA: TGCGCCAGCAGCCAAGATAGAGAGGGGGCAGGGGGCAGTCAGCCCCAGCATTTT.

The gene calls are TRBV20-1 and TRBJ2-1, with a tentative D call TRBD1 (6 bases). Germline V gene sequence: CDR1 DFQATT, CDR2 SNEGSKA (reference sequence). The CDR3 contains 15 residues. The V end lost 0 bases, the J end lost 16 bases, and 25 bases lay between the germline ends. This CDR3 reads CSARDRGQMNTEAFF. CDR3 nucleotides: TGCAGTGCTAGAGATAGAGGACAGATGAACACTGAAGCTTTCTTC.

This sequence joins TRBV28 and TRBJ1-5; TRBD1 might be the D (5 bases). Germline V gene sequence: CDR1 MDHEN, CDR2 SYDVKM. The CDR3 contains 15 residues. V lost 7 bases, J lost 3 bases, and 16 bases lay in between. The CDR3 DNA is TGTGCCAGCAAGTGGCGGGGGGAACCCAATCAGCCCCAGCATTTT. Translation gives CASKWRGEPNQPQHF.

This clonotype was detected ten times or more. CDR3 amino acids: CSGQGTYEQYF. CDR3 DNA: TGCAGCGGTCAGGGTACCTACGAGCAGTACTTC. J is TRBJ2-7 and V is TRBV29-1; D may be TRBD1 (5 bases). The CDR3 loop spans 11 amino acids. Germline values: CDR1 SQVTM, CDR2 ANQGSEA. V was shortened by 7 bases and J by 2 bases, with 9 bases between the two germline ends.

The genes are TRBV2 and TRBJ2-1, with TRBD2 matching over 7 bases. With V trimmed by 5 bases and J by 4 bases, 11 bases remained unmatched. CDR1 SNHLY and CDR2 FYNNEI come from the germline V gene. The CDR3 is 16 residues long. CDR3 nucleotides: TGTGCCAGCAGTATTTCGTGGGGGGGAAGTTACAATGAGCAGTTCTTC. Amino acids: CASSISWGGSYNEQFF. The whole variable domain, remainder taken from reference TRBV2 and TRBJ2-1, is EPEVTQTPSHQVTQMGQEVILRCVPISNHLYFYWYRQILGQKVEFLVSFYNNEISEKSEIFDDQFSVERPDGSNFTLKIRSTKLEDSAMYFCASSISWGGSYNEQFFGPGTRLTVL.

V and J are TRBV20-1 and TRBJ2-5; no firm D call. The CDR3 runs to 13 residues. Germline V CDR1 and CDR2: DFQATT, SNEGSKA (reference sequence). Deletions cut 1 base from V and 2 bases from J, with 8 bases between. CDR3 DNA: TGCAGTGCTAGAGTTATCAGACAAGAGACCCAGTACTTC. Residues: CSARVIRQETQYF.

This clonotype was seen a handful of times. The genes are TRBV12-3 or TRBV12-4 and TRBJ2-7; a weak D match, TRBD2 (6 bases). Trimming cost V 7 bases and J 3 bases, with 19 bases left between them. This CDR3 spans 15 amino acids. In DNA, the CDR3 is TGTGCCAGCACCTCAAGCGGGCGGAGAGACTACGAGCAGTACTTC. Encoded protein: CASTSSGRRDYEQYF.

This clonotype appeared a single time. The CDR3 sequence: CASSERLAGYQFF. The CDR3 region has the DNA TGTGCCAGCAGTGAACGGCTAGCGGGGTATCAGTTCTTC. V gene TRBV2 combines with J gene TRBJ2-1; TRBD2 matches 9 bases. The V gene end was trimmed by 2 bases and the J gene end by 13 bases; junction bases not matched to a gene: 6. This CDR3 comprises 13 residues. Per germline, CDR1 SNHLY and CDR2 FYNNEI.

The chain carries TRBV3-1 and TRBJ2-5; 8 nucleotides align to TRBD2. CDR3 size: 13 residues. The V and J ends lost 4 bases and 13 bases, in that order; junction bases with no gene match: 11. Germline V gives CDR1 LGHDT, CDR2 YNNKEL (reference sequence). The CDR3 region is CASSPPGGSRGYF. Written as DNA, the CDR3 is TGTGCCAGCAGCCCCCCGGGGGGGTCCAGGGGGTACTTC.

This clonotype was observed once. The chain has TRBV27 and TRBJ2-1, with a tentative D call TRBD1 (6 bases). V lost 7 bases, J lost 9 bases, and 10 bases lay in between. In germline, CDR1 is MNHEY, CDR2 SMNVEV (reference sequence). This CDR3 contains 11 residues. CDR3 in amino acids: CASTGQFEQFF. CDR3 nucleotides: TGTGCCAGCACTGGACAGTTTGAGCAGTTCTTC.

This clonotype was picked up a small number of times. The V and J genes are TRBV6-1 and TRBJ1-1; D not resolved. The CDR3 contains 13 residues. Germline-derived CDR1 and CDR2 are MNHNS and SASEGT. V was shortened by 0 bases and J by 5 bases, with 7 bases between the two germline ends. The CDR3, as DNA: TGTGCCAGCAGTGAAGCTTGGGAGACTGAAGCTTTCTTT. It codes for CASSEAWETEAFF.

This clonotype turned up a few times. The CDR3 bases are TGTGCCAGCACCCATCTCGGGCGGGACAGGGTCTACGAGCAGTACTTC. Protein sequence: CASTHLGRDRVYEQYF. The V and J genes are TRBV7-8 and TRBJ2-7, with 9 nucleotides matching TRBD1. Unmatched junction bases numbered 13, after V lost 7 bases and J lost 3 bases. Germline values: CDR1 SGHVS, CDR2 FQNEAQ. The CDR3 has 16 residues.

The V and J genes are TRBV7-2 and TRBJ2-5; D is undetermined. The CDR3 has 13 residues. V lost 1 base to trimming and J lost 4 bases, with 7 bases between them. From germline, CDR1 is SGHTA and CDR2 FQGNSA. The CDR3 spells CASSLDKLETQYF. The CDR3 region has the DNA TGTGCCAGCAGCTTAGACAAGTTAGAGACCCAGTACTTC.

The CDR3 nucleotides are TGTGCCAGCAGGGGATTAGTTGGTCAGCCCCAGCATTTT. It specifies CASRGLVGQPQHF. The chain links TRBV28 to TRBJ1-5; no clear D. CDR3 length: 13 residues. Germline CDR1 reads MDHEN; CDR2 reads SYDVKM. V was pared by 6 bases and J by 6 bases, with 12 bases between.

Regarding this clonotype: A read error is likely, as this CDR3 ends without the conserved phenylalanine or tryptophan. The chain uses TRBV7-2 and TRBJ2-6; no clear D. The V gene lost 2 bases and the J gene lost 0 bases, with 5 bases spanning the gap. This CDR3 has 15 amino acids. Germline CDR1 is SGHTA and CDR2 is FQGNSA. DNA of the CDR3: TGTGCCAGCAGCTTATGGGGCTCTGGGGCCAACGTCCTGACTCTC. This gives the protein CASSLWGSGANVLTL.

The chain uses TRBV6-5 and TRBJ2-1; a weak D match, TRBD2 (7 bases). The CDR3 extends over 17 amino acids. Trimming took 2 bases from V and 4 from J, leaving 18 bases between them. Germline V gene sequence: CDR1 MNHEY, CDR2 SVGAGI. CDR3 DNA sequence: TGTGCCAGCAGTTACGGGGGGCCTGGCGGGGGATACAATGAGCAGTTCTTC. It yields the protein CASSYGGPGGGYNEQFF.

V and J are TRBV20-1 and TRBJ2-7, with D possibly matching TRBD1 (5 bases). This CDR3 has 13 residues. The germline CDR1 and CDR2 sequences are DFQATT and SNEGSKA (reference sequence). The V end lost 6 bases, the J end lost 0 bases, and 12 bases lay between the germline ends. The CDR3 is CSAAKGASYEQYF. The CDR3 DNA follows: TGCAGTGCCGCAAAAGGGGCCTCCTACGAGCAGTACTTC.

This clonotype was counted between two and nine times. J is TRBJ2-7 and V is TRBV7-2; D tentatively fits TRBD1 or TRBD2 (5 bases each). This CDR3 has 16 amino acids. With 1 base removed from V and 5 bases from J, the gap between germline ends came to 18 bases. Germline lookup yields CDR1 SGHTA and CDR2 FQGNSA. DNA of the CDR3: TGTGCCAGCAGCTTAGAGTGGGCGACAGCGGACCACGAGCAGTACTTC. Translated: CASSLEWATADHEQYF.

The chain is built from TRBV6-2 or TRBV6-3 and TRBJ2-5; the D gene is possibly TRBD1 (5 bases). The V gene lost 0 bases and the J gene lost 1 base, with 9 bases spanning the gap. From germline, CDR1 is MNHEY and CDR2 SVGEGT. The CDR3 runs 15 residues. CDR3 DNA sequence: TGTGCCAGCAGTTACTCTTTGGGGCTCCAAGAGACCCAGTACTTC. Translation: CASSYSLGLQETQYF.

This clonotype turned up a few times. The chain combines TRBV12-3 or TRBV12-4 with TRBJ2-7; TRBD1 matches 7 bases. This CDR3 spans 15 amino acids. The V and J ends lost 4 bases and 4 bases, in that order; junction bases with no gene match: 10. The CDR3 region is CASSSRRDSRYEQYF. The CDR3 bases are TGTGCCAGCAGTTCCCGCCGGGACAGCAGATACGAGCAGTACTTC.

The chain links TRBV27 to TRBJ2-1, with TRBD1 matching 7 bases. V shed 8 bases, J shed 0 bases, and the junction held 13 bases outside the gene matches. The CDR3 has 17 residues. CDR1 is MNHEY, CDR2 SMNVEV, per germline (reference sequence). DNA for the CDR3: TGTGCCAGCGCGTCACTACCGGGACAGAGCTCCTACAATGAGCAGTTCTTC. It codes for CASASLPGQSSYNEQFF.

This clonotype has more than one count but fewer than ten. The CDR3 here is CATSDRYRGSTDTQYF. In DNA form, the CDR3 reads TGTGCCACCAGTGACCGCTACAGGGGCAGCACAGATACGCAGTATTTT. The chain is built from TRBV24-1 and TRBJ2-3; 7 bases are a match to TRBD1. Per germline, CDR1 KGHDR and CDR2 SFDVKD. The ends lost 4 bases at V and 0 bases at J; junction bases unmatched: 6. This CDR3 is built from 16 residues.

This clonotype was found a few times. V usage is TRBV20-1 and J usage is TRBJ2-3; 12 bases match TRBD2. Losses at the gene ends were 8 bases for V and 2 bases for J; bases not matched to a gene: 8. This CDR3 comprises 15 residues. Germline loops: CDR1 DFQATT, CDR2 SNEGSKA (reference sequence). CDR3 coding DNA: TGCAGTAAGACTAGCGGGGGCCTCGACACAGATACGCAGTATTTT. This sequence encodes CSKTSGGLDTDTQYF.

A few counts support this clonotype. The CDR3 bases are TGCAGTGCAGGACAGGGGAGTTCCTACGAGCAGTACTTC. Its protein is CSAGQGSSYEQYF. This chain connects TRBV29-1 to TRBJ2-7; 9 bases are shared with TRBD1. This CDR3 spans 13 amino acids. Germline V gene sequence: CDR1 SQVTM, CDR2 ANQGSEA.

This clonotype came up many times. J is TRBJ2-7 and V is TRBV7-2; tentatively, D is TRBD1 or TRBD2 (5 bases each). V was pared by 6 bases and J by 7 bases, with 10 bases between. Germline assignment: CDR1 SGHTA and CDR2 FQGNSA. The CDR3 sequence is 11 residues long. The CDR3 region is CASSSGREQYF. CDR3 nucleotide sequence: TGTGCCAGCAGTTCGGGGCGTGAGCAGTACTTC.

This clonotype was picked up a small number of times. The rearrangement links TRBV6-1 to TRBJ2-4; D is perhaps TRBD1 or TRBD2 (5 bases each). Germline CDR1 and CDR2: MNHNS and SASEGT. The CDR3 has 14 residues. Deletions cut 6 bases from V and 3 bases from J, with 12 bases between. DNA of the CDR3: TGTGCCAGCAGGCAACCTGGGGGCAAAAACATTCAGTACTTC. Protein sequence: CASRQPGGKNIQYF.